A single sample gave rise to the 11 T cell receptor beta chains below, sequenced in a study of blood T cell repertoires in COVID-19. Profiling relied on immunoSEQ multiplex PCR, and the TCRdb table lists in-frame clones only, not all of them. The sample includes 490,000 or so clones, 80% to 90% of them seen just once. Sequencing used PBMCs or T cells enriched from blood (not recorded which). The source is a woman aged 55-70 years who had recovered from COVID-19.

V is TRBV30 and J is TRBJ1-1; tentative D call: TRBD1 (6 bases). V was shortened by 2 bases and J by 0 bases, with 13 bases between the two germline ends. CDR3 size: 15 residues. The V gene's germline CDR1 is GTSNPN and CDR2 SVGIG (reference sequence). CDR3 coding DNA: TGTGCCTGGAGTCGGGGGGCAGGGCTGAACACTGAAGCTTTCTTT. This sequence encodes CAWSRGAGLNTEAFF. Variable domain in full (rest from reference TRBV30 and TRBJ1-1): SQTIHQWPATLVQPVGSPLSLECTVEGTSNPNLYWYRQAAGRGLQLLFYSVGIGQISSEVPQNLSASRPQDRQFILSSKKLLLSDSGFYLCAWSRGAGLNTEAFFGQGTRLTVV.

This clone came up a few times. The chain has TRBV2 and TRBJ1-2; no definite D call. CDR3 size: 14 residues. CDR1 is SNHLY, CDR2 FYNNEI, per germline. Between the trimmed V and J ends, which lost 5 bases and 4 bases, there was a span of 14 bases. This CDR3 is CASSPAQSLYGYTF. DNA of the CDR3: TGTGCCAGCAGTCCCGCACAGTCTCTCTATGGCTACACCTTC.

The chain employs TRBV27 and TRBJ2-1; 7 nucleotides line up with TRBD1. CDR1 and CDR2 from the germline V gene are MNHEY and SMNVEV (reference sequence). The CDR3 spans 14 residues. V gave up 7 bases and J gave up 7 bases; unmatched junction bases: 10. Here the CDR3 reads CASTFSGTANEQFF. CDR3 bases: TGTGCCAGCACCTTTTCCGGGACAGCTAATGAGCAGTTCTTC.

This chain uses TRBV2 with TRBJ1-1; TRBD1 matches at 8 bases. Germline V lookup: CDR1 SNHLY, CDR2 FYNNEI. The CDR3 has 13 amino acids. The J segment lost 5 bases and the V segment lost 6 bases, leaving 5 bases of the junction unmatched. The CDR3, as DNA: TGTGCCAGCAGGGACAGGGTTGGTACTGAAGCTTTCTTT. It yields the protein CASRDRVGTEAFF.

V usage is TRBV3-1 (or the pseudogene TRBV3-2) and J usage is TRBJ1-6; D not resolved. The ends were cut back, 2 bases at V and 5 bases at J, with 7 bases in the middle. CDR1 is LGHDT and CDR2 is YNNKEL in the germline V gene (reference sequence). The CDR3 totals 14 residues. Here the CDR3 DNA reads TGTGCCAGCAGCCAAACAGACGATAATTCACCCCTCCACTTT. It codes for CASSQTDDNSPLHF.

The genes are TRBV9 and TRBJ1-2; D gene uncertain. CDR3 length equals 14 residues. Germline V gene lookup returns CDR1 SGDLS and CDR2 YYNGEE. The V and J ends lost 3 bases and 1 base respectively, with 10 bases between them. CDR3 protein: CASSATVNNYGYTF. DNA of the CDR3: TGTGCCAGCAGCGCTACAGTAAATAACTATGGCTACACCTTC. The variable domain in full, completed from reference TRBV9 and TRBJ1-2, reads DSGVTQTPKHLITATGQRVTLRCSPRSGDLSVYWYQQSLDQGLQFLIQYYNGEERAKGNILERFSAQQFPDLHSELNLSSLELGDSALYFCASSATVNNYGYTFGSGTRLTVV.

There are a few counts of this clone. As DNA, the CDR3 is TGCGCCAGCAGCTTGGAAATATCCGGGGGGGCCGCTGAGCAGTTCTTC. As protein: CASSLEISGGAAEQFF. The chain has TRBV5-1 and TRBJ2-1, with 8 nucleotides matching TRBD2. V lost 0 bases, J lost 9 bases, and 11 bases stayed unmatched. The length of the CDR3 is 16 residues. Germline-derived CDR1 and CDR2 are SGHRS and YFSETQ.

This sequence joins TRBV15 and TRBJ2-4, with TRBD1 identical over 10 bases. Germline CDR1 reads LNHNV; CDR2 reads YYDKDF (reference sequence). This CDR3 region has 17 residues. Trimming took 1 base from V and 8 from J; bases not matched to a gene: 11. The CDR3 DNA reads TGTGCCACCAGCAGAGGAGTAGGGACAGGGGAGGGGTACATTCAGTACTTC. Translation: CATSRGVGTGEGYIQYF.

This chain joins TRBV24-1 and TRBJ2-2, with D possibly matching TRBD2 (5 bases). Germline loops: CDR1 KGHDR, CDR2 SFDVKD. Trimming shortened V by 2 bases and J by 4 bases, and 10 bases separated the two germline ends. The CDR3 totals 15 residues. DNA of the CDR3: TGTGCCACCAGTGATTCTCAACGGGGCACCGGGGAGCTGTTTTTT. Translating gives CATSDSQRGTGELFF.

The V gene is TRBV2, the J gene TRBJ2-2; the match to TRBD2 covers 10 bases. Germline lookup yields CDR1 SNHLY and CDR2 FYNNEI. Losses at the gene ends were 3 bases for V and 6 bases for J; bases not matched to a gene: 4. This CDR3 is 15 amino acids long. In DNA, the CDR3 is TGTGCCAGCAGTGAGAGCGGGGGGGCGGCCGGGGAGCTGTTTTTT. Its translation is CASSESGGAAGELFF.

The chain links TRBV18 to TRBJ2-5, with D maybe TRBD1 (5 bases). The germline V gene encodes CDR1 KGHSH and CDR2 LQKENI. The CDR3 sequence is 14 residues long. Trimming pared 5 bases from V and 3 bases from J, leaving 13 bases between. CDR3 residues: CASSEDIRKETQYF. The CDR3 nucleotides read TGTGCCAGCTCAGAGGACATCCGGAAAGAGACCCAGTACTTC.